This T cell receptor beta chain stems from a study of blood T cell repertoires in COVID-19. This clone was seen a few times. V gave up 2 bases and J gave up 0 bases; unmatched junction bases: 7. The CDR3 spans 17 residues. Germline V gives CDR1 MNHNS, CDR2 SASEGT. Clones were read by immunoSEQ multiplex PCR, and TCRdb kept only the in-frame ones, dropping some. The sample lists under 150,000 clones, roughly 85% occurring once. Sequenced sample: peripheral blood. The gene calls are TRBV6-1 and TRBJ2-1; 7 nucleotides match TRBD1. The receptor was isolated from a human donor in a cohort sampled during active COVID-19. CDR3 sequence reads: CASSEITGVHSYNEQFF. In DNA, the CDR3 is TGTGCCAGCAGTGAAATAACAGGGGTCCACTCCTACAATGAGCAGTTCTTC.